This TCR beta chain was captured in a study of shared clonotypes between healthy human individuals. Study results and limitations: In this cohort, only blood was sampled, and tissue repertoires likely differ. Rarefaction revealed incomplete sorted-subset sequencing despite large depth.

Germline assignment: CDR1 WNHNN and CDR2 SYGVQD (reference sequence). Trimming shortened V by 4 bases and J by 1 base, and 7 bases separated the two germline ends. The CDR3 runs 14 residues. The naive CD8 subset, CD45RO-negative cells positively selected for CCR7, excluded terminally differentiated effector memory CD45RA+ cells. This clone appeared a single time. Its antigen remains unidentified. The assay used deep level. Repertoires were generated with immunoSEQ multiplex PCR, while TCRdb's copy carries only in-frame clones and drops some. This table holds about 2 million clones, about 95% found once.

The chain links TRBV10-1 to TRBJ2-2; TRBD1 might be the D (6 bases). The sample consisted of naive CD8+ T cells sorted from blood. The source is a young man in good health. As DNA, the CDR3 is TGCGCCAGCAGTGCGGGACAGAACACCGGGGAGCTGTTTTTT. It is translated as CASSAGQNTGELFF.